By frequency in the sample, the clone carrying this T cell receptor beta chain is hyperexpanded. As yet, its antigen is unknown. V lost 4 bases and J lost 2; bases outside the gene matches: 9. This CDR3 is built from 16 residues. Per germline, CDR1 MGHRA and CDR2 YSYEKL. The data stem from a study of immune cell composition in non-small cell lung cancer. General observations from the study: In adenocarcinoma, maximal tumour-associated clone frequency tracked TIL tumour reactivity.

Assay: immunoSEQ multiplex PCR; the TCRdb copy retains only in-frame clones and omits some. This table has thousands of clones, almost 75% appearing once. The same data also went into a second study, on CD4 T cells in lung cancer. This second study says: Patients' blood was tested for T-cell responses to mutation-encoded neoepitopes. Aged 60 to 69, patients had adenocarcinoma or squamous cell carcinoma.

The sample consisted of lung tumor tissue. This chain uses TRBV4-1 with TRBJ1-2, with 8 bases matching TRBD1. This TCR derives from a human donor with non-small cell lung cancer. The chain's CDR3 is CASSRKGGQGNYGYTF. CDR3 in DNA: TGCGCCAGCAGCCGGAAAGGCGGACAGGGCAACTATGGCTACACCTTC.